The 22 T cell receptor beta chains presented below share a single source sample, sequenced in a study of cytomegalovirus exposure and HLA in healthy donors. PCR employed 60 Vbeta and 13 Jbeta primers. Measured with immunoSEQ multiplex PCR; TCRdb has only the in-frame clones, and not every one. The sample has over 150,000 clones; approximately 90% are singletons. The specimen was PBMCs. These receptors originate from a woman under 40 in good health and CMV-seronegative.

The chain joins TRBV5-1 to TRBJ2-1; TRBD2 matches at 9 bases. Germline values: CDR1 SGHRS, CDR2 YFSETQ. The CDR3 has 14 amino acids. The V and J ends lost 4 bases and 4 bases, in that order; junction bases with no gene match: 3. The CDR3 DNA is TGCGCCAGCAGCGAGCGGGGGGTGTACAATGAGCAGTTCTTC. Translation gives CASSERGVYNEQFF.

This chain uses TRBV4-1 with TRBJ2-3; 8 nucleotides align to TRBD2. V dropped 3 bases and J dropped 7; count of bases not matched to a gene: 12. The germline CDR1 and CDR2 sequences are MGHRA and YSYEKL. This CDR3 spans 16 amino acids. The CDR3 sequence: CASSQGEGLVLYTQYF. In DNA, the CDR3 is TGCGCCAGCAGCCAGGGTGAGGGACTAGTCCTTTATACGCAGTATTTT.

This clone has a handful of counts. The DNA for the CDR3 is TGCGCCAGCAGCCAAGATGGGCCGTACACTGAAGCTTTCTTT. The encoded protein is CASSQDGPYTEAFF. This chain links TRBV4-1 with TRBJ1-1; D not resolved. CDR3 length: 14 amino acids. V lost 0 bases to trimming and J lost 3 bases, with 8 bases between them. Per germline, CDR1 MGHRA and CDR2 YSYEKL.

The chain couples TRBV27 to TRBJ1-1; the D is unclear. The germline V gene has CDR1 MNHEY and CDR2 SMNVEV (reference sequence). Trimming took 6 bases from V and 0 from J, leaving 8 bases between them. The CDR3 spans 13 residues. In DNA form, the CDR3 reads TGTGCCAGCAGCCCTAGGATGAACACTGAAGCTTTCTTT. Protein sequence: CASSPRMNTEAFF.

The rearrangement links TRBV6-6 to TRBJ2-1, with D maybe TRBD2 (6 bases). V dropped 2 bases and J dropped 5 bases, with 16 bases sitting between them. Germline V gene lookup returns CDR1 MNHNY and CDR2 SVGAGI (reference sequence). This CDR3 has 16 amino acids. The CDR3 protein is CASSYDPLGLHNEQFF. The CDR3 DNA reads TGTGCCAGCAGTTACGACCCTTTGGGACTCCACAATGAGCAGTTCTTC.

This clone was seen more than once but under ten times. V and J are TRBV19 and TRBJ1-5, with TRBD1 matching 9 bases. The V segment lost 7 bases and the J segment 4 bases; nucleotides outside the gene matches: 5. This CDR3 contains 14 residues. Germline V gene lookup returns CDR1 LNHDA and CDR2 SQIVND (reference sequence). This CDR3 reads CASMDRGLNQPQHF. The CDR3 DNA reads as TGTGCCAGTATGGACAGGGGCCTAAATCAGCCCCAGCATTTT.

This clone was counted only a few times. The DNA for the CDR3 is TGCGCCAGCAGCCCGGGACTAGTGGACGAGCAGTACTTC. It codes for CASSPGLVDEQYF. This chain connects TRBV4-1 to TRBJ2-7; 8 bases match TRBD2. Trimming took 4 bases from V and 5 from J; bases not matched to a gene: 4. CDR1 and CDR2 from the germline V gene are MGHRA and YSYEKL. The CDR3 has 13 amino acids.

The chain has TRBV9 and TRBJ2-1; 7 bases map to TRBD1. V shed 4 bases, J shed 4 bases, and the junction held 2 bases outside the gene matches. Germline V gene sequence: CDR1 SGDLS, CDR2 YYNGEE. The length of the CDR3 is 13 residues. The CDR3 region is CASSTQGYNEQFF. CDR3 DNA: TGTGCCAGCAGCACACAGGGGTACAATGAGCAGTTCTTC.

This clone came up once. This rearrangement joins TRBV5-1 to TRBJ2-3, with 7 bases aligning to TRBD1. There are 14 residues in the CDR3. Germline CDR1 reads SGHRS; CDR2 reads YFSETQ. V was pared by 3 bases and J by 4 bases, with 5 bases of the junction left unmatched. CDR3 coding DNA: TGCGCCAGCAGCTCTAGGGGGCCGGCAGATACGCAGTATTTT. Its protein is CASSSRGPADTQYF.

CDR3 sequence: CASSRTGGYGYTF. The CDR3 bases are TGTGCCAGCAGCAGGACAGGGGGTTATGGCTACACCTTC. The chain has TRBV14 and TRBJ1-2; the match to TRBD1 covers 10 bases. The V gene's germline CDR1 is SGHDN and CDR2 FVKESK. This CDR3 spans 13 amino acids. V lost 5 bases and J lost 5; bases outside the gene matches: 2.

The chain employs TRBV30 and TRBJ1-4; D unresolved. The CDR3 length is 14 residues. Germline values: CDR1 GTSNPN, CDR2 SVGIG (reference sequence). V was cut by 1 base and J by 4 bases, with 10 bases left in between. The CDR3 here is CAWSAVGGNEKLFF. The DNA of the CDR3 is TGTGCCTGGAGTGCGGTAGGAGGTAATGAAAAACTGTTTTTT.

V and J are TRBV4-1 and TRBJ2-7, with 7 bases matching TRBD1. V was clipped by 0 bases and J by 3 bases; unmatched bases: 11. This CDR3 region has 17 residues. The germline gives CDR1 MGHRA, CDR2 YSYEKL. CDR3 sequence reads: CASSQDWTGVLHYEQYF. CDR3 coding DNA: TGCGCCAGCAGCCAAGATTGGACAGGCGTCCTCCACTACGAGCAGTACTTC.

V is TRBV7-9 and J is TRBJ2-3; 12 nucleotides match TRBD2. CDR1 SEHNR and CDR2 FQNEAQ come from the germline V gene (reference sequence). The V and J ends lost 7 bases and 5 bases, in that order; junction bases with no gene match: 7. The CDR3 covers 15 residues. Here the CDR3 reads CASNPSGRAVDTQYF. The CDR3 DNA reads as TGTGCCAGCAATCCTAGCGGGAGGGCCGTAGATACGCAGTATTTT.

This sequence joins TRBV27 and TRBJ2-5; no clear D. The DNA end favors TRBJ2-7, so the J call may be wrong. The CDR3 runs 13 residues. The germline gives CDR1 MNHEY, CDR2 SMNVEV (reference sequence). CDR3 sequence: CASSSTSSYEQYF. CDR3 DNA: TGTGCCAGCAGTTCGACATCCTCCTACGAGCAGTACTTC.

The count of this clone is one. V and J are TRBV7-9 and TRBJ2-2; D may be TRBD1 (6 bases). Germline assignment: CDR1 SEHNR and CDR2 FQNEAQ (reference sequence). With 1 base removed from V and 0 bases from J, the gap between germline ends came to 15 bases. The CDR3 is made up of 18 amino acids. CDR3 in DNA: TGTGCCAGCAGCTTAGGGGGACACCCCTTCGCGAACACCGGGGAGCTGTTTTTT. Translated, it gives CASSLGGHPFANTGELFF.

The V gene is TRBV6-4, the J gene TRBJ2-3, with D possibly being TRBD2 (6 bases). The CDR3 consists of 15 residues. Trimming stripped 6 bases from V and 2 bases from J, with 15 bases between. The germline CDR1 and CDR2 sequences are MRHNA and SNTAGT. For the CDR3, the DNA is TGTGCCAGCAGCCCAGGGACTTCACACACAGATACGCAGTATTTT. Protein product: CASSPGTSHTDTQYF.

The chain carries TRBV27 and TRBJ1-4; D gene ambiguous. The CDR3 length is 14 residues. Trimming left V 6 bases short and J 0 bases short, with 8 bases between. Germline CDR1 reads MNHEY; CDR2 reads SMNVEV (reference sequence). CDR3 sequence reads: CASSPRSTNEKLFF. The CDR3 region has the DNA TGTGCCAGCAGCCCCAGATCAACTAATGAAAAACTGTTTTTT. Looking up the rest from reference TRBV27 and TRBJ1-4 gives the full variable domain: EAQVTQNPRYLITVTGKKLTVTCSQNMNHEYMSWYRQDPGLGLRQIYYSMNVEVTDKGDVPEGYKVSRKEKRNFPLILESPSPNQTSLYFCASSPRSTNEKLFFGSGTQLSVL.

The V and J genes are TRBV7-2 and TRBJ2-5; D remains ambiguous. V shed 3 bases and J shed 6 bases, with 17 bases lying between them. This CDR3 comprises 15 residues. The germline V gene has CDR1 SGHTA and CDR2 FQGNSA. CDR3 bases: TGTGCCAGCAGCTTGATTAGACTCCCTCGGCAGACCCAGTACTTC. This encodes CASSLIRLPRQTQYF.

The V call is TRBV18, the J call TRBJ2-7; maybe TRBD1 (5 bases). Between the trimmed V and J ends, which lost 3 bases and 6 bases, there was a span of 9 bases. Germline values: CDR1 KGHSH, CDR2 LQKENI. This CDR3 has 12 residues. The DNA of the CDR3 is TGTGCCAGCTCACCCCAGGGTGGCGAGCAGTACTTC. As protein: CASSPQGGEQYF.

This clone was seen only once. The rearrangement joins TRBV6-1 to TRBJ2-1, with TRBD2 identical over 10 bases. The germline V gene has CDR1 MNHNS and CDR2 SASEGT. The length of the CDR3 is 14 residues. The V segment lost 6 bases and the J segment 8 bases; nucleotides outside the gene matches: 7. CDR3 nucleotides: TGTGCCAGCAGAGAGCGGGAGGGTTTCTATGAGCAGTTCTTC. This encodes CASREREGFYEQFF.

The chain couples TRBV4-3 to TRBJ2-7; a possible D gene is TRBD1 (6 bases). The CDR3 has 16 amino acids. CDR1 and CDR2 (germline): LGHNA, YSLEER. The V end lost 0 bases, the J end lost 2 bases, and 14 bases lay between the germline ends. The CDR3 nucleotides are TGCGCCAGCAGCCAAGATAGCCGGACAGCTACCTACGAGCAGTACTTC. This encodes CASSQDSRTATYEQYF.

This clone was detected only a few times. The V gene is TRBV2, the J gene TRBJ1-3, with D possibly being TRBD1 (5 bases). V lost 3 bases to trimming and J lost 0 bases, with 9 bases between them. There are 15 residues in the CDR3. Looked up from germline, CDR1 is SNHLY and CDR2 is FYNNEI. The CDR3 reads CASSDQGLSGNTIYF. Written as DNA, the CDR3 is TGTGCCAGCAGTGATCAGGGCCTCTCTGGAAACACCATATATTTT.